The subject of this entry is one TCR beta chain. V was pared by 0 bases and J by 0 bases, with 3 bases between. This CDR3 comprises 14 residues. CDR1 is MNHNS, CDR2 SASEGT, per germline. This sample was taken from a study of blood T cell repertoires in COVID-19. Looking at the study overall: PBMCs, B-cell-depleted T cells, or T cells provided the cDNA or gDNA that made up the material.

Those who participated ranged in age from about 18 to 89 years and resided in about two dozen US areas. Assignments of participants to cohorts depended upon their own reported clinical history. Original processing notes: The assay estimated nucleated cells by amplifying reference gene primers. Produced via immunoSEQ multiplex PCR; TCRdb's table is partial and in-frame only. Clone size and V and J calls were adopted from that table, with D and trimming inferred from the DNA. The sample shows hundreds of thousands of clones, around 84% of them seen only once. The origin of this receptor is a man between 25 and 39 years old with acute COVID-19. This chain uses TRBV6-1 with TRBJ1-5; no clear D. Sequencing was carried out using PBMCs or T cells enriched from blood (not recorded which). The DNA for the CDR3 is TGTGCCAGCAGTGAAGCTCATAGCAATCAGCCCCAGCATTTT. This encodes CASSEAHSNQPQHF.